The clone carrying this T cell receptor (beta chain) has a count of ten or more. The data derive from a study of low-dose radiotherapy and immunotherapy resistance in tumors. The authors amplified TCRs for 20 PCR cycles with a constant-region primer and a V-primer adapter. From the reads, TCRdb called clonotypes with MiXCR, one entry per CDR3 protein. This table has roughly 46,000 distinct CDR3 sequences, 12% appearing once. The CDR3 is 13 residues long. Germline V gives CDR1 LNHDA, CDR2 SQIVND (reference sequence). Trimming cost V 3 bases and J 6 bases, with 6 bases left between them. This sample's time point: before trial treatment. The presence of advanced solid tumors lacking tumor-infiltrating lymphocytes characterized eligible patients.

The V and J genes are TRBV19 and TRBJ1-6; D ambiguous. The sample in question was PBMCs, obtained before treatment. The receptor's source is a female donor with ovarian cancer. CDR3 DNA: TGTGCCAGTAGTATCCTGAGTAATTCACCCCTCCACTTT. This codes for CASSILSNSPLHF.